This T cell receptor beta chain was recovered during a study of T cell repertoires in cytomegalovirus infection. Broader study findings: CMV carriers having the relevant HLA were flagged by cumulative public TCR beta family frequency. There were HLA-C-restricted CMV-specific TCR beta clonotypes dominating the ex vivo response.

TCRdb independently ran MiXCR on the reads; one entry per CDR3 protein. This table holds roughly 730,000 distinct CDR3 sequences, roughly 30% found once. A word on this clonotype: As yet, its antigen is unknown.

This material consisted of cultured PBMCs, taken from culture after CMV antigen stimulation. The TCR was taken from a human donor in good health (CMV status not recorded). Some clones in this sample may be carry-over from other donors' samples.

This chain's CDR3 is CASVGGGNEQFF. The DNA of the CDR3 is TGTGCCAGCGTAGGGGGTGGCAATGAGCAGTTCTTC. The V and J genes are TRBV11-2 and TRBJ2-1; D might be TRBD1 (6 bases). Between the trimmed V and J ends, which lost 8 bases and 6 bases, there was a span of 11 bases. The CDR3 extends over 12 amino acids. Germline CDR1 reads SGHAT; CDR2 reads FQNNGV.